This TCR beta chain comes out of a study of blood T cells in healthy people across ages. A second PCR, run for about 6 to 11 cycles, used a sample-barcoded 5' primer plus a J-beta primer mix. MiXCR was run by TCRdb on the 5' RACE reads, yielding one entry per CDR3 protein. The sample has roughly 650,000 distinct CDR3 sequences, approximately 29% seen once; the top ten hold 15%. The CDR3 consists of 18 residues. V shed 6 bases and J shed 2 bases, with 23 bases lying between them. This clonotype was seen ten or more times. This chain joins TRBV12-3 or TRBV12-4 and TRBJ1-5, with D maybe TRBD1 (5 bases). This receptor was taken from a woman older than 75 in good health. Sequenced material: blood. CDR3 nucleotide sequence: TGTGCCAGCAGCAGGGTCGCAGGGTTTCAAAGAGGCAATCAGCCCCAGCATTTT. Amino acid sequence: CASSRVAGFQRGNQPQHF.